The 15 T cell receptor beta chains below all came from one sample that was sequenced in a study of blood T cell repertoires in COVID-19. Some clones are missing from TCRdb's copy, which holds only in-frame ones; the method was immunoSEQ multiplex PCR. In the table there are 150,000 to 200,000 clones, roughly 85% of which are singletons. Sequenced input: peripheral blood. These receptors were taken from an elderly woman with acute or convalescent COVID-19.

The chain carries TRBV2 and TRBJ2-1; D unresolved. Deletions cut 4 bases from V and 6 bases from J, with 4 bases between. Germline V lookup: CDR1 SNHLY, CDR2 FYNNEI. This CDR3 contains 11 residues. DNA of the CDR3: TGTGCCAGCAGTGTCCTCAATGAGCAGTTCTTC. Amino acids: CASSVLNEQFF.

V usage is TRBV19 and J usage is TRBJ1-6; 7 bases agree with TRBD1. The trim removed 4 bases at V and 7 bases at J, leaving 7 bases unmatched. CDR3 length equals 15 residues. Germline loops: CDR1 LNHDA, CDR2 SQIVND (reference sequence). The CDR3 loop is CASSTGPTGNSPLHF. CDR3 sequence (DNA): TGTGCCAGTAGTACCGGACCGACAGGGAATTCACCCCTCCACTTT.

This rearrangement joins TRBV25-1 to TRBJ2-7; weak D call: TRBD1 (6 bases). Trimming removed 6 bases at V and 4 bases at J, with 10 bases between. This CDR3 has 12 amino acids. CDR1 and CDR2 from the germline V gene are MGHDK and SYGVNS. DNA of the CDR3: TGTGCCAGCAGCAGGGGTTTTTACGAGCAGTACTTC. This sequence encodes CASSRGFYEQYF.

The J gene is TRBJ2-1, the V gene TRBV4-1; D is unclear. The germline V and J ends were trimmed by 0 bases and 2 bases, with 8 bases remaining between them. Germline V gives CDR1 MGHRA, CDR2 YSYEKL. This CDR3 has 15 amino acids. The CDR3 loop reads CASSQDRGTYNEQFF. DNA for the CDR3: TGCGCCAGCAGCCAAGACCGCGGAACCTACAATGAGCAGTTCTTC.

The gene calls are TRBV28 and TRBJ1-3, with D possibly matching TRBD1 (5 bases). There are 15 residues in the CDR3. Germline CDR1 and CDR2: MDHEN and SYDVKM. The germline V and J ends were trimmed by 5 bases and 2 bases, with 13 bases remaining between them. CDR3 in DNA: TGTGCCAGCAGTCCTCCCGGGGGGGCTGGAAACACCATATATTTT. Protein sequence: CASSPPGGAGNTIYF.

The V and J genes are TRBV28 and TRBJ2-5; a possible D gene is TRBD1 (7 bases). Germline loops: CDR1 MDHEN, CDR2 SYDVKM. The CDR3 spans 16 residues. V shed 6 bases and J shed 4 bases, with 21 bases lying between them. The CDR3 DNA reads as TGTGCCAGCAGGACCCGTAACAGGGGAGGAGGAGAGACCCAGTACTTC. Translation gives CASRTRNRGGGETQYF.

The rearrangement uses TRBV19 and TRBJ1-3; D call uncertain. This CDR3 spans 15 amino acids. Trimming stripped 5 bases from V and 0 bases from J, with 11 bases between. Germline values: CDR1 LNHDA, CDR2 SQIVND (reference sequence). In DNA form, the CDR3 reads TGTGCCAGTAGTGCTAGCCACTACTCTGGAAACACCATATATTTT. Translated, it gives CASSASHYSGNTIYF.

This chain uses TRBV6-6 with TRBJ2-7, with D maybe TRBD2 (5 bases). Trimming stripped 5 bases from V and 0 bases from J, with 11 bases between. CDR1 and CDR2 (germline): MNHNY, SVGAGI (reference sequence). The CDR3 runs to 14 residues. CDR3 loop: CASSPRGLSYEQYF. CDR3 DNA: TGTGCCAGCAGTCCGAGAGGACTCTCCTACGAGCAGTACTTC.

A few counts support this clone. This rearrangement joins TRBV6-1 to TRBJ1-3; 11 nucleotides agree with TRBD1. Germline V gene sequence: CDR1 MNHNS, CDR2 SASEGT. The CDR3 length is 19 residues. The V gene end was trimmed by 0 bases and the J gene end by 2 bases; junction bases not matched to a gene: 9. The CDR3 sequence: CASSEARGQGGLPGNTIYF. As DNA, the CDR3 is TGTGCCAGCAGTGAAGCTCGGGGACAGGGGGGTCTCCCTGGAAACACCATATATTTT.

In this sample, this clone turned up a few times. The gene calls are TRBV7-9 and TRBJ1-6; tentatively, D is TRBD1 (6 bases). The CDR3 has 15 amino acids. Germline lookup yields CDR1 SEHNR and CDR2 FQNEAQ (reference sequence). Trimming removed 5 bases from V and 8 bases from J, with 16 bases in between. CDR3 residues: CASSTKGQLDSPLHF. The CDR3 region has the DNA TGTGCCAGCAGCACTAAGGGACAATTGGATTCACCCCTCCACTTT.

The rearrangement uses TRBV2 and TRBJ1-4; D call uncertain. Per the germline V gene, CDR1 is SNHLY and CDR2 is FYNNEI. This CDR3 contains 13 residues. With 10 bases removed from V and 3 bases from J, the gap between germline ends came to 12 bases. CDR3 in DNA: TGTGCCACCGAACAGAGTCCTAATGAAAAACTGTTTTTT. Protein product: CATEQSPNEKLFF.

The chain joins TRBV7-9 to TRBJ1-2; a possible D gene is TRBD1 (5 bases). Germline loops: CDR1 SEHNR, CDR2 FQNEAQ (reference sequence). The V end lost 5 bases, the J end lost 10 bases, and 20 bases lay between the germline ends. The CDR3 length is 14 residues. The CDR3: CASSTDSPIGVYTF. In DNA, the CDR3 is TGTGCCAGCAGCACTGACAGTCCCATCGGTGTCTACACCTTC. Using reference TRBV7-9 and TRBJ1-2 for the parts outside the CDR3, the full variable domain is DTGVSQNPRHKITKRGQNVTFRCDPISEHNRLYWYRQTLGQGPEFLTYFQNEAQLEKSRLLSDRFSAERPKGSFSTLEIQRTEQGDSAMYLCASSTDSPIGVYTFGSGTRLTVV.

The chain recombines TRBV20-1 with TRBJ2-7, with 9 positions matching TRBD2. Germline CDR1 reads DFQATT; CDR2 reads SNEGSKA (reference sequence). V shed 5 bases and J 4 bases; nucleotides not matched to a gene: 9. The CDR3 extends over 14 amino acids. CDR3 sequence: CSARAGTSLYEQYF. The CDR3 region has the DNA TGCAGTGCTCGTGCCGGGACTAGCTTATACGAGCAGTACTTC.

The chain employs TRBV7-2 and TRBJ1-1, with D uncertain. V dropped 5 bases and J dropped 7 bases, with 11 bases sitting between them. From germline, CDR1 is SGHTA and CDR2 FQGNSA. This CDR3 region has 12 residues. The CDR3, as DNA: TGTGCCAGCAGCCGAACCTCGGTTGAAGCTTTCTTT. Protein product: CASSRTSVEAFF.

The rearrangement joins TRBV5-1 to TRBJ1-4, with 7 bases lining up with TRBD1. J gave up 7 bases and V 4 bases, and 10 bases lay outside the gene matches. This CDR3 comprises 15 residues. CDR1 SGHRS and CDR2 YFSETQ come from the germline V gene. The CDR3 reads CASSPASTGSEKLFF. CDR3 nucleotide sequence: TGCGCCAGCAGCCCGGCCTCGACAGGGTCTGAAAAACTGTTTTTT.